These 17 T cell receptor beta chains share one sample of origin, sequenced in a study of shared clonotypes between healthy human individuals. Sequencing used immunoSEQ multiplex PCR; TCRdb keeps in-frame clones, though not all of them. The data hold 950,000 to 1,100,000 clones, with approximately 76% observed a single time. The material sequenced was memory CD4+ T cells sorted from blood. Subset specified: CD45RA-negative fraction. The receptors were gathered from a man younger than 35 in good health.

This clone turned up a few times. The chain has TRBV28 and TRBJ2-1; 8 nucleotides line up with TRBD2. Germline-derived CDR1 and CDR2 are MDHEN and SYDVKM. V was clipped by 7 bases and J by 1 base; unmatched bases: 6. The CDR3 consists of 15 residues. CDR3 sequence reads: CASTTGGRSYNEQFF. The DNA for the CDR3 is TGTGCCAGCACCACGGGCGGGAGGTCCTACAATGAGCAGTTCTTC.

The chain joins TRBV7-2 to TRBJ1-2, with D tentatively TRBD1 (5 bases). Germline V gives CDR1 SGHTA, CDR2 FQGNSA. Trimming removed 0 bases at V and 8 bases at J, with 16 bases between. CDR3 size: 15 residues. CDR3 DNA: TGTGCCAGCAGCTTAGCGCAGGAGACCCCAGGGGGCTACACCTTC. Its protein is CASSLAQETPGGYTF.

The chain recombines TRBV9 with TRBJ1-2, with D maybe TRBD1 (6 bases). This CDR3 is built from 13 residues. Trimming cost V 5 bases and J 2 bases, with 10 bases left between them. From germline, CDR1 is SGDLS and CDR2 YYNGEE. CDR3 region: CASSYTGNYGYTF. In DNA, the CDR3 is TGTGCCAGCAGTTATACAGGGAACTATGGCTACACCTTC.

The chain joins TRBV4-3 to TRBJ1-5; maybe TRBD1 (6 bases). Germline-derived CDR1 and CDR2 are LGHNA and YSLEER. This CDR3 has 17 residues. V was pared by 1 base and J by 7 bases, with 20 bases between. CDR3 sequence reads: CASSQGLAGALTQPQHF. The CDR3 coding sequence is TGCGCCAGCAGCCAAGGTCTCGCAGGGGCGCTGACGCAGCCCCAGCATTTT.

In DNA form, the CDR3 reads TGTGCCAGCAGCCTAGGACAGGGGACGTCCCCGCAGTACTTC. It encodes CASSLGQGTSPQYF. V usage is TRBV5-4 and J usage is TRBJ2-7; 9 bases map to TRBD1. CDR3 length: 14 residues. The ends lost 4 bases at V and 9 bases at J; junction bases unmatched: 11. Germline CDR1 and CDR2: SGHNT and YYREEE (reference sequence).

Notes on this clone: The sample carries other DNA sequences with the same CDR3. The rearrangement joins TRBV6-5 to TRBJ2-7; possibly TRBD1 for D (6 bases). Germline CDR1 MNHEY, CDR2 SVGAGI. The V end lost 5 bases, the J end lost 1 base, and 9 bases lay between the germline ends. CDR3 length equals 13 residues. In DNA, the CDR3 is TGTGCCAGCAGTGAACAGGGTTCCTACGAGCAGTACTTC. It yields the protein CASSEQGSYEQYF.

The chain employs TRBV4-1 and TRBJ2-5; D uncertain. With 3 bases removed from V and 1 base from J, the gap between germline ends came to 12 bases. The CDR3 loop spans 15 amino acids. CDR1 MGHRA and CDR2 YSYEKL come from the germline V gene. CDR3 protein: CASSQAQVSQETQYF. The CDR3 nucleotides read TGCGCCAGCAGCCAGGCCCAGGTGTCCCAAGAGACCCAGTACTTC.

The chain joins TRBV7-2 to TRBJ2-2, with 9 bases that match TRBD2. With 5 bases clipped from V and 2 bases from J, the junction kept 6 bases outside the gene matches. The CDR3 sequence is 16 residues long. CDR1 is SGHTA and CDR2 is FQGNSA in the germline V gene. The CDR3 sequence: CASSNPTSGNTGELFF. DNA for the CDR3: TGTGCCAGCAGCAATCCGACTAGCGGAAACACCGGGGAGCTGTTTTTT.

The chain links TRBV19 to TRBJ2-3; 9 bases agree with TRBD1. The CDR3 runs 16 residues. Germline lookup yields CDR1 LNHDA and CDR2 SQIVND (reference sequence). Germline trimming cut 5 bases from V and 2 bases from J; bases unmatched to any gene: 8. The CDR3 sequence is CASSPQDRGSTDTQYF. CDR3 DNA: TGTGCCAGTAGTCCCCAGGACAGGGGTTCCACAGATACGCAGTATTTT.

In this sample, this clone turned up a few times. This chain uses TRBV30 with TRBJ2-1; no firm D call. With 1 base removed from V and 0 bases from J, the gap between germline ends came to 10 bases. There are 15 residues in the CDR3. CDR1 is GTSNPN and CDR2 is SVGIG in the germline V gene (reference sequence). CDR3 nucleotides: TGTGCCTGGAGTGGCCGGGTGAGCTCCTACAATGAGCAGTTCTTC. It specifies CAWSGRVSSYNEQFF. Based on the CDR3 plus reference TRBV30 and TRBJ2-1, the full variable domain is SQTIHQWPATLVQPVGSPLSLECTVEGTSNPNLYWYRQAAGRGLQLLFYSVGIGQISSEVPQNLSASRPQDRQFILSSKKLLLSDSGFYLCAWSGRVSSYNEQFFGPGTRLTVL.

On this clone: This same CDR3 is encoded by further DNA sequences in the sample. The rearrangement uses TRBV7-2 and TRBJ2-7, with 7 bases matching TRBD1. The germline V gene encodes CDR1 SGHTA and CDR2 FQGNSA. The J segment lost 3 bases and the V segment lost 3 bases, leaving 2 bases of the junction unmatched. The CDR3 is 13 amino acids. CDR3 loop: CASSFRQGYEQYF. As DNA, the CDR3 is TGTGCCAGCAGCTTCCGACAGGGCTACGAGCAGTACTTC.

This chain connects TRBV25-1 to TRBJ2-5; D might be TRBD2 (6 bases). CDR3 length: 16 residues. Per the germline V gene, CDR1 is MGHDK and CDR2 is SYGVNS. Trimming took 4 bases from V and 2 from J, leaving 17 bases between them. Written as DNA, the CDR3 is TGTGCCAGCAGTGGAAGTACCGGGAGAACACAAGAGACCCAGTACTTC. Translating gives CASSGSTGRTQETQYF.

The chain is built from TRBV5-1 and TRBJ2-7; D remains ambiguous. This CDR3 region has 15 residues. V was clipped by 0 bases and J by 5 bases, with 15 bases between them. The germline V gene encodes CDR1 SGHRS and CDR2 YFSETQ. The CDR3 reads CASSLVSAGLNEQYF. CDR3 in DNA: TGCGCCAGCAGCTTGGTGTCAGCCGGCCTCAACGAGCAGTACTTC.

V is TRBV28 and J is TRBJ2-5, with D perhaps TRBD1 or TRBD2 (6 bases each). The CDR3 consists of 15 residues. The germline V and J ends were trimmed by 5 bases and 1 base, with 14 bases remaining between them. Germline CDR1 and CDR2: MDHEN and SYDVKM. CDR3: CASSPLGGPQETQYF. CDR3 nucleotides: TGTGCCAGCAGTCCCCTAGGGGGGCCCCAAGAGACCCAGTACTTC. The full variable domain, its missing parts supplied by reference TRBV28 and TRBJ2-5, is DVKVTQSSRYLVKRTGEKVFLECVQDMDHENMFWYRQDPGLGLRLIYFSYDVKMKEKGDIPEGYSVSREKKERFSLILESASTNQTSMYLCASSPLGGPQETQYFGPGTRLLVL.

This clone was found a few times. This sequence joins TRBV7-9 and TRBJ1-1; no reliable D call. Germline values: CDR1 SEHNR, CDR2 FQNEAQ (reference sequence). Trimming stripped 5 bases from V and 10 bases from J, with 17 bases between. The CDR3 runs to 13 residues. The CDR3: CASSGSSLSGAFF. Here the CDR3 DNA reads TGTGCCAGCAGCGGGTCCTCACTTAGCGGAGCTTTCTTT.

The chain carries TRBV6-1 and TRBJ2-7, with a tentative D call TRBD1 (6 bases). The CDR3 has 14 residues. Trimming removed 2 bases from V and 3 bases from J, with 11 bases in between. In germline, CDR1 is MNHNS, CDR2 SASEGT. The chain's CDR3 is CASSEQGTFYEQYF. CDR3 DNA: TGTGCCAGCAGTGAACAGGGGACCTTCTACGAGCAGTACTTC.

The chain couples TRBV5-4 to TRBJ1-6; D not resolved. The germline V and J ends were trimmed by 2 bases and 10 bases, with 7 bases remaining between them. CDR1 is SGHNT, CDR2 YYREEE, per germline (reference sequence). The CDR3 is 12 residues long. This chain's CDR3 is CASSLGASPLHF. The CDR3, as DNA: TGTGCCAGCAGCTTAGGTGCATCACCCCTCCACTTT.